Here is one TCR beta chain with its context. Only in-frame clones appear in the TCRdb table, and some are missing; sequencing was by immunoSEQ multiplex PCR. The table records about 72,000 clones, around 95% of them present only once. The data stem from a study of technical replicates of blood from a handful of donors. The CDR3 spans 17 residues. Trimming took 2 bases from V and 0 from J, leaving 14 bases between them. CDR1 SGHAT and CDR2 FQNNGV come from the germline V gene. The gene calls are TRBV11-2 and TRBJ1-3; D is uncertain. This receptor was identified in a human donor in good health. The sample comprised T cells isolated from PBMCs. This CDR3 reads CASSLSFDWVSGNTIYF. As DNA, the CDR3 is TGTGCCAGCAGCTTATCCTTTGACTGGGTCTCTGGAAACACCATATATTTT.